This passage covers 26 T cell receptor beta chains from one sample sequenced in a study of blood T cell repertoires in COVID-19. Using immunoSEQ multiplex PCR, the repertoire was profiled, and TCRdb retains in-frame clones only, with some absent. The sample holds 100,000 or so clones, about 84% seen once. What was sequenced was peripheral blood. The receptors derive from a human donor in a cohort sampled during active COVID-19.

V gene TRBV6-2 or TRBV6-3 combines with J gene TRBJ1-1; D unresolved. Between the trimmed V and J ends, which lost 2 bases and 0 bases, there was a span of 16 bases. Germline CDR1 and CDR2: MNHEY and SVGEGT. This CDR3 is 17 amino acids long. DNA of the CDR3: TGTGCCAGCAGTTACGACGGATTGGACTTGATGAACACTGAAGCTTTCTTT. Amino acid sequence: CASSYDGLDLMNTEAFF.

In nucleotides, the CDR3 is TGTGCCAGCAGTGAGGGACAGGTAGCAAATGAAAAACTGTTTTTT. It codes for CASSEGQVANEKLFF. The J gene is TRBJ1-4, the V gene TRBV2; 8 nucleotides line up with TRBD1. Germline V gives CDR1 SNHLY, CDR2 FYNNEI. The CDR3 sequence is 15 residues long. After removal of 3 bases from V and 5 bases from J, the junction contained 5 bases not matched to a gene.

The chain carries TRBV15 and TRBJ2-5, with 8 bases that match TRBD1. This CDR3 is built from 14 residues. V shed 4 bases and J 4 bases; nucleotides not matched to a gene: 5. Per germline, CDR1 LNHNV and CDR2 YYDKDF (reference sequence). In nucleotides, the CDR3 is TGTGCCACCAGCACCAGGGGGCCTAGAGAGACCCAGTACTTC. Its protein is CATSTRGPRETQYF.

CDR3 nucleotide sequence: TGTGCCAGCAGTCTACTCTCTAGCGGGTCGGGCACAGATACGCAGTATTTT. Protein product: CASSLLSSGSGTDTQYF. V gene TRBV6-2 or TRBV6-3 combines with J gene TRBJ2-3; 8 bases agree with TRBD2. CDR1 is MNHEY, CDR2 SVGEGT, per germline. This CDR3 spans 17 amino acids. Trimming removed 5 bases from V and 1 base from J; junction bases left unmatched: 11.

The chain couples TRBV7-9 to TRBJ1-3; 9 nucleotides agree with TRBD1. V gave up 5 bases and J gave up 3 bases; unmatched junction bases: 5. Germline V gives CDR1 SEHNR, CDR2 FQNEAQ (reference sequence). There are 15 residues in the CDR3. DNA of the CDR3: TGTGCCAGCAGCCCACAGGGGGCGCGTGGAAACACCATATATTTT. Residues: CASSPQGARGNTIYF. The complete variable domain, with remaining parts taken from reference TRBV7-9 and TRBJ1-3, reads DTGVSQNPRHKITKRGQNVTFRCDPISEHNRLYWYRQTLGQGPEFLTYFQNEAQLEKSRLLSDRFSAERPKGSFSTLEIQRTEQGDSAMYLCASSPQGARGNTIYFGEGSWLTVV.

This chain links TRBV2 with TRBJ1-2, with a tentative D call TRBD1 (5 bases). V lost 6 bases and J lost 4, with 15 bases in between. The CDR3 extends over 14 amino acids. Germline V lookup: CDR1 SNHLY, CDR2 FYNNEI. The CDR3 bases are TGTGCCAGCAGGGCCAGGGTCCTAGGCTATGGCTACACCTTC. As protein: CASRARVLGYGYTF.

The chain links TRBV27 to TRBJ1-4, with TRBD1 matching 10 bases. The junction had 6 bases not matched to a gene; V was cut back by 6 bases and J by 8 bases. CDR1 is MNHEY and CDR2 is SMNVEV in the germline V gene (reference sequence). The CDR3 has 14 amino acids. CDR3 loop: CASRGTGVREKLFF. CDR3 nucleotides: TGTGCCAGCAGGGGGACAGGGGTTCGCGAAAAACTGTTTTTT. Based on the CDR3 plus reference TRBV27 and TRBJ1-4, the full variable domain is EAQVTQNPRYLITVTGKKLTVTCSQNMNHEYMSWYRQDPGLGLRQIYYSMNVEVTDKGDVPEGYKVSRKEKRNFPLILESPSPNQTSLYFCASRGTGVREKLFFGSGTQLSVL.

The chain has TRBV9 and TRBJ2-7, with 8 bases fitting TRBD1. The CDR3 extends over 14 amino acids. CDR1 and CDR2 from the germline V gene are SGDLS and YYNGEE. The V segment lost 0 bases and the J segment 6 bases; nucleotides outside the gene matches: 5. CDR3 sequence reads: CASSVGWTGIEQYF. The DNA of the CDR3 is TGTGCCAGCAGCGTAGGGTGGACAGGGATCGAGCAGTACTTC.

This clone was observed a single time. This chain's CDR3 is CASSTGSSYEQYF. CDR3 sequence (DNA): TGTGCCAGCTCAACGGGATCTTCCTACGAGCAGTACTTC. This chain uses TRBV18 with TRBJ2-7; a weak D match, TRBD2 (5 bases). CDR3 length: 13 residues. Per the germline V gene, CDR1 is KGHSH and CDR2 is LQKENI. V gave up 5 bases and J gave up 1 base, with 9 bases separating them.

The V gene is TRBV5-1, the J gene TRBJ2-7, with D maybe TRBD2 (7 bases). V lost 1 base and J 0 bases, leaving 17 bases between the germline ends. The germline CDR1 and CDR2 sequences are SGHRS and YFSETQ. The CDR3 sequence is 17 residues long. DNA of the CDR3: TGCGCCAGCAGCTTGTTTGGGGGGGCCGCGAGCTCCTACGAGCAGTACTTC. This gives the protein CASSLFGGAASSYEQYF.

This chain links TRBV6-2 or TRBV6-3 with TRBJ2-1; TRBD1 might be the D (5 bases). V lost 6 bases to trimming and J lost 10 bases, with 19 bases between them. The CDR3 sequence is 14 residues long. Germline V gives CDR1 MNHEY, CDR2 SVGEGT. In DNA, the CDR3 is TGTGCCAGCAGCCATCAGGGTAGGACGGTCGAGCAGTTCTTC. It codes for CASSHQGRTVEQFF.

This sequence joins TRBV10-2 and TRBJ1-1; 8 nucleotides line up with TRBD1. Germline V CDR1 and CDR2: WSHSY, SAAADI. The CDR3 runs 13 residues. The V gene end was trimmed by 2 bases and the J gene end by 5 bases; junction bases not matched to a gene: 1. CDR3 in amino acids: CASSEQGATEAFF. The CDR3 DNA follows: TGCGCCAGCAGTGAGCAGGGGGCGACTGAAGCTTTCTTT.

The gene calls are TRBV7-2 and TRBJ2-3; 9 bases align to TRBD2. Unmatched junction bases numbered 17, after V lost 4 bases and J lost 6 bases. Germline loops: CDR1 SGHTA, CDR2 FQGNSA. This CDR3 is 18 amino acids long. The CDR3 sequence is CASSSSGELAGIWDTQYF. DNA for the CDR3: TGTGCCAGCAGCTCCTCGGGGGAGCTAGCGGGAATCTGGGATACGCAGTATTTT.

This clone was seen only once. The V gene is TRBV12-3 or TRBV12-4, the J gene TRBJ1-1; D gene unclear. V shed 5 bases and J shed 1 base, with 8 bases lying between them. This CDR3 has 13 amino acids. The CDR3 is CASSRNKNTEAFF. CDR3 bases: TGTGCCAGCAGTCGCAACAAGAACACTGAAGCTTTCTTT.

CDR3: CASSYTSRDRGRNEKLFF. The CDR3 DNA sequence: TGTGCCAGCTCATACACGTCCCGGGACAGGGGCCGTAATGAAAAACTGTTTTTT. This chain uses TRBV18 with TRBJ1-4; 10 bases are a match to TRBD1. The CDR3 has 18 amino acids. The V gene end was trimmed by 5 bases and the J gene end by 4 bases; junction bases not matched to a gene: 13. Germline V gene lookup returns CDR1 KGHSH and CDR2 LQKENI.

In its sample, this clone was seen a few times. The chain employs TRBV14 and TRBJ2-2; the match to TRBD2 covers 13 bases. Germline values: CDR1 SGHDN, CDR2 FVKESK. The V gene end was trimmed by 0 bases and the J gene end by 5 bases; junction bases not matched to a gene: 6. The CDR3 has 18 residues. DNA for the CDR3: TGTGCCAGCAGCCAAGACGGACTAGCGGGAGCCCGAACCGGGGAGCTGTTTTTT. As protein: CASSQDGLAGARTGELFF.

The CDR3 DNA follows: TGTGCCAGCAGCAGCCGGGACAGATACTACGAGCAGTACTTC. Residues: CASSSRDRYYEQYF. This chain joins TRBV21-1 and TRBJ2-7; TRBD1, the D gene given by the table, was not confirmed from the DNA. TRBV21-1 is a known pseudogene. The CDR3 loop spans 14 amino acids.

On this clone itself: Additional DNA sequences in this sample encode the identical CDR3. The gene calls are TRBV5-1 and TRBJ2-7, with TRBD1 matching 9 bases. J was trimmed by 1 base and V by 4 bases; bases with no gene match: 3. The CDR3 extends over 14 amino acids. Germline CDR1 and CDR2: SGHRS and YFSETQ. The CDR3 DNA is TGCGCCAGCAGCCCGACAGGGGGGTCCTACGAGCAGTACTTC. It translates to CASSPTGGSYEQYF.

The chain is built from TRBV7-8 and TRBJ2-2; 7 bases align to TRBD2. V shed 2 bases and J 2 bases; nucleotides not matched to a gene: 8. Germline loops: CDR1 SGHVS, CDR2 FQNEAQ. This CDR3 contains 17 residues. The CDR3: CASSLKAGVVNTGELFF. The CDR3 nucleotides are TGTGCCAGCAGCTTAAAGGCGGGAGTGGTAAACACCGGGGAGCTGTTTTTT.

The gene calls are TRBV3-1 (or the pseudogene TRBV3-2) and TRBJ2-1, with TRBD2 matching over 8 bases. The germline V gene encodes CDR1 LGHDT and CDR2 YNNKEL (reference sequence). This CDR3 is 16 amino acids long. Germline trimming cut 1 base from V and 5 bases from J; bases unmatched to any gene: 7. CDR3 sequence (DNA): TGTGCCAGCAGCCAAGCAAGGGTAGCGGGGAACAATGAGCAGTTCTTC. Its protein product is CASSQARVAGNNEQFF.

The CDR3 loop reads CASTTRPAGAQETQYF. In DNA form, the CDR3 reads TGCGCCAGCACCACTCGCCCCGCGGGGGCTCAAGAGACCCAGTACTTC. The chain is built from TRBV5-1 and TRBJ2-5, with a weak D call TRBD2 (7 bases). Germline V gene lookup returns CDR1 SGHRS and CDR2 YFSETQ. V lost 6 bases and J lost 2, with 20 bases in between. CDR3 size: 16 residues.

The CDR3 protein is CASSPQGTGDTQYF. CDR3 nucleotide sequence: TGTGCCAGCAGCCCACAGGGGACGGGGGATACGCAGTATTTT. V is TRBV7-2 and J is TRBJ2-3, with 7 bases lining up with TRBD1. V lost 5 bases, J lost 6 bases, and 8 bases stayed unmatched. Per germline, CDR1 SGHTA and CDR2 FQGNSA. This CDR3 has 14 residues.

The chain's CDR3 is CASSPWDRGNEQFF. CDR3 coding DNA: TGTGCCAGCAGCCCCTGGGACAGGGGCAATGAGCAGTTCTTC. The rearrangement uses TRBV5-8 and TRBJ2-1, with 10 nucleotides matching TRBD1. Unmatched junction bases numbered 4, after V lost 4 bases and J lost 6 bases. Germline V gene sequence: CDR1 SGHTS, CDR2 YDEGEE. CDR3 length: 14 residues.

This clone was counted once. The DNA for the CDR3 is TGCGCCAGCAGCACGGACAGGGGTATAGATACGCAGTATTTT. Its translation is CASSTDRGIDTQYF. The V and J genes are TRBV5-1 and TRBJ2-3; 9 positions match TRBD1. The ends lost 4 bases at V and 5 bases at J; junction bases unmatched: 5. Germline CDR1 is SGHRS and CDR2 is YFSETQ. The CDR3 runs 14 residues.

The count of this clone is one. CDR3 in amino acids: CASTKDRYGGSTDTQYF. The CDR3 nucleotides are TGTGCCAGCACCAAGGATAGGTACGGGGGTAGCACAGATACGCAGTATTTT. This chain connects TRBV27 to TRBJ2-3; possibly TRBD2 for D (6 bases). Germline loops: CDR1 MNHEY, CDR2 SMNVEV (reference sequence). The length of the CDR3 is 17 residues. Trimming left V 7 bases short and J 0 bases short, with 20 bases between.

The chain joins TRBV5-6 to TRBJ2-7, with D tentatively TRBD1 (5 bases). V was pared by 0 bases and J by 4 bases, with 8 bases between. The CDR3 extends over 13 amino acids. CDR1 and CDR2 (germline): SGHDT, YYEEEE. CDR3 coding DNA: TGTGCCAGCAGCTTGGGCAGGGCATACGAGCAGTACTTC. It codes for CASSLGRAYEQYF.